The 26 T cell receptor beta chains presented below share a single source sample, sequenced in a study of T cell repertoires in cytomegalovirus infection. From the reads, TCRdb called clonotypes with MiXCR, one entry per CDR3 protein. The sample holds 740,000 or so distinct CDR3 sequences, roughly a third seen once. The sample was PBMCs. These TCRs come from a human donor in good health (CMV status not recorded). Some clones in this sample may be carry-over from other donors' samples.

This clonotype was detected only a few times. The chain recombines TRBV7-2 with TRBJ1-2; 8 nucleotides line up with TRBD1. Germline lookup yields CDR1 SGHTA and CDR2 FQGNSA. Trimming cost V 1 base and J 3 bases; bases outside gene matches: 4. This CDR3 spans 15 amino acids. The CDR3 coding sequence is TGTGCCAGCAGCTTAGTTGTACAGGGGGACTATGGCTACACCTTC. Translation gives CASSLVVQGDYGYTF.

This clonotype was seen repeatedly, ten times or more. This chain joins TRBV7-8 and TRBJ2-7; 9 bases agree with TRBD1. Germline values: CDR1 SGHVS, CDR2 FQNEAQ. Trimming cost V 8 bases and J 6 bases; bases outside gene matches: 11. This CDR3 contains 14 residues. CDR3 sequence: CASGRDRVRGEQYF. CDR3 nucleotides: TGTGCCAGCGGGAGGGACAGGGTTAGGGGCGAGCAGTACTTC. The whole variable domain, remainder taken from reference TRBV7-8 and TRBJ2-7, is GAGVSQSPRYKVAKRGQDVALRCDPISGHVSLFWYQQALGQGPEFLTYFQNEAQLDKSGLPSDRFFAERPEGSVSTLKIQRTQQEDSAVYLCASGRDRVRGEQYFGPGTRLTVT.

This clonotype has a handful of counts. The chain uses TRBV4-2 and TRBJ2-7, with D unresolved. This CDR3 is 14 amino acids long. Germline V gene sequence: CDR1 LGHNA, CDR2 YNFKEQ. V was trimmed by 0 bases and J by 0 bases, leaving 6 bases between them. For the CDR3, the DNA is TGTGCCAGCAGCCAAGAGTCCAGCTCCTACGAGCAGTACTTC. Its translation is CASSQESSSYEQYF.

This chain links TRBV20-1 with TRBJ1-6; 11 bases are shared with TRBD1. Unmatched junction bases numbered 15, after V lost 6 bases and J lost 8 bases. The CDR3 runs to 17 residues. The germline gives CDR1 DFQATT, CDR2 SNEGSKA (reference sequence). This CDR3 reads CSAALPGQGEYDSPLHF. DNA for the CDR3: TGCAGTGCCGCGCTACCGGGACAGGGGGAGTACGATTCACCCCTCCACTTT.

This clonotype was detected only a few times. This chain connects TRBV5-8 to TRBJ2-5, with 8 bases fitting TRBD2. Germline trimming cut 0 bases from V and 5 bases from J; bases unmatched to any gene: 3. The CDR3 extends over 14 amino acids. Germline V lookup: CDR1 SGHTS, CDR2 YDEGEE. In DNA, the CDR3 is TGTGCCAGCAGCTTGGGACAGCGGGAGGAGACCCAGTACTTC. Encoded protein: CASSLGQREETQYF.

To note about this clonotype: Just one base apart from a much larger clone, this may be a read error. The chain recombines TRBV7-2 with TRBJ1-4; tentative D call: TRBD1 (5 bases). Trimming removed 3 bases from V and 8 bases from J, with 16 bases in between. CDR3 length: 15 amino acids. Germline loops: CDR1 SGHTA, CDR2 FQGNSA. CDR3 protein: CASSFVSGGSEKLFF. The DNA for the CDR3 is TGTGCCAGCAGCTTCGTTTCCGGGGGGAGCGAAAAACTGTTTTTT.

This CDR3 is CASSLVSGRNTEAFF. CDR3 coding DNA: TGTGCCAGCAGCTTAGTTTCGGGCAGGAACACTGAAGCTTTCTTT. The chain links TRBV7-2 to TRBJ1-1; D uncertain. The CDR3 length is 15 residues. Germline lookup yields CDR1 SGHTA and CDR2 FQGNSA. Trimming removed 1 base at V and 1 base at J, with 10 bases between.

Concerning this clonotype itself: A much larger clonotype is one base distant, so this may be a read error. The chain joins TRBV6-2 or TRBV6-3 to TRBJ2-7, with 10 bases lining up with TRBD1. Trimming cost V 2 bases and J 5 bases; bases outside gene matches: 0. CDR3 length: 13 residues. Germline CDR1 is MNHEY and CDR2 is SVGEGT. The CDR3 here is CASSYDRGHEQYF. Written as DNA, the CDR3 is TGTGCCAGCAGTTACGACAGGGGGCACGAGCAGTACTTC.

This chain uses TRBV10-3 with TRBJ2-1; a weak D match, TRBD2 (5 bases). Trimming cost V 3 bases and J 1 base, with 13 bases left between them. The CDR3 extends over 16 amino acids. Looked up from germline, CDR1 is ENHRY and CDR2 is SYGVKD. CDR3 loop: CAISEVLRDSYNEQFF. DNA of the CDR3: TGTGCCATCAGTGAAGTTTTGAGGGATTCCTACAATGAGCAGTTCTTC.

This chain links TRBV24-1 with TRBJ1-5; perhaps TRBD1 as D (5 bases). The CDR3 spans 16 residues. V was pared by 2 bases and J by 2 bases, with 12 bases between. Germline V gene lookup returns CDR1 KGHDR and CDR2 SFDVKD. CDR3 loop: CATSDSRDWGNQPQHF. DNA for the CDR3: TGTGCCACCAGTGATTCGAGGGACTGGGGCAATCAGCCCCAGCATTTT.

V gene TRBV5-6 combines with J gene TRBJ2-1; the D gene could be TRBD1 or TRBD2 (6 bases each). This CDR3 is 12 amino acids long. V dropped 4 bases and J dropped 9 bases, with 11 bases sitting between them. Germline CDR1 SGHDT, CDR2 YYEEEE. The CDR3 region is CASSGGTTEQFF. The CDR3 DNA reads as TGTGCCAGCAGCGGAGGGACAACTGAGCAGTTCTTC.

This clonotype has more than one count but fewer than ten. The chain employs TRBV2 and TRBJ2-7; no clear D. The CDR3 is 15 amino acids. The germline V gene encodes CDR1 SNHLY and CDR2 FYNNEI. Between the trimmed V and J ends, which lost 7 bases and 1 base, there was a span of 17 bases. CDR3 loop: CASTGNPHSSYEQYF. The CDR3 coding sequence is TGTGCCAGCACCGGAAATCCCCATTCGTCCTACGAGCAGTACTTC.

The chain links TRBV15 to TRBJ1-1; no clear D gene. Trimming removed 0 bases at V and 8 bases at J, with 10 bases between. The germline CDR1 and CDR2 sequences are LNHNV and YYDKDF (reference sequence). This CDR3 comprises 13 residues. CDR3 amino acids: CATSRDQSSEAFF. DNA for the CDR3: TGTGCCACCAGCAGAGATCAGTCCTCGGAAGCTTTCTTT.

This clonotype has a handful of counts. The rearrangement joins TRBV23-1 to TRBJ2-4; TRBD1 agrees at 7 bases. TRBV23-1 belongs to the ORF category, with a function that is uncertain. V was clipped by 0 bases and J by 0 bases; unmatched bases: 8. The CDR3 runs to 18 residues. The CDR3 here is CASSQSTGDKGAKNIQYF. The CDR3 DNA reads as TGCGCCAGCAGTCAATCAACAGGGGACAAGGGAGCCAAAAACATTCAGTACTTC.

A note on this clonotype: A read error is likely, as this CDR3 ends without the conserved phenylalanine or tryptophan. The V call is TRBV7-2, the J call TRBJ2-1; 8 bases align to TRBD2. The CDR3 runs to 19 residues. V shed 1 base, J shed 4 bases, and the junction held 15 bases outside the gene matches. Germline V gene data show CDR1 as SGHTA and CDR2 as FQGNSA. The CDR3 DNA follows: TGTGCCAGCAGCTTAGACTGGGTGGGTTTAGCGGGGACGTACAATGAGCAGTTCTTA. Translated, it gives CASSLDWVGLAGTYNEQFL.

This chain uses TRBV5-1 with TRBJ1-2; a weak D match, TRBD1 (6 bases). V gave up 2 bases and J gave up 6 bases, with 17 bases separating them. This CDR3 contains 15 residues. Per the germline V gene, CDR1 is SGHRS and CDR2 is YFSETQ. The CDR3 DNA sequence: TGCGCCAGCAGCTTTCAATTATGGGGGCTCGATGGCTACACCTTC. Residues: CASSFQLWGLDGYTF.

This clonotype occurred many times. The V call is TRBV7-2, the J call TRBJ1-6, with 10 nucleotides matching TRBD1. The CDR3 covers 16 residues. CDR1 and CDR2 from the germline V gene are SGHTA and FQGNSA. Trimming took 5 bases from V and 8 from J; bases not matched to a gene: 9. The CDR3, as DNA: TGTGCCAGCAGCATGCGCCGGGACAGGGGACATTCACCCCTCCACTTT. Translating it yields CASSMRRDRGHSPLHF. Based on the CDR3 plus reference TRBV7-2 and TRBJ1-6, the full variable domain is GAGVSQSPSNKVTEKGKDVELRCDPISGHTALYWYRQSLGQGLEFLIYFQGNSAPDKSGLPSDRFSAERTGGSVSTLTIQRTQQEDSAVYLCASSMRRDRGHSPLHFGNGTRLTVT.

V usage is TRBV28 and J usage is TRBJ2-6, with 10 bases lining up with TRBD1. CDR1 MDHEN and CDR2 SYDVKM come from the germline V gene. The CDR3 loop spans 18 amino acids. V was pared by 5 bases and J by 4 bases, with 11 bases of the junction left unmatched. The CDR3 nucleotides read TGTGCCAGCAGTCCAGTGGCTGGGACAGGGGTGGGGGCCAACGTCCTGACTTTC. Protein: CASSPVAGTGVGANVLTF.

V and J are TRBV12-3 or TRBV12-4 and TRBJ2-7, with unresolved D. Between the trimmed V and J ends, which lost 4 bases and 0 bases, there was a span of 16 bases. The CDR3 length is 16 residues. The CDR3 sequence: CASSSPRLGSSYEQYF. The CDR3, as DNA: TGTGCCAGCAGTTCCCCTAGACTGGGAAGCTCCTACGAGCAGTACTTC.

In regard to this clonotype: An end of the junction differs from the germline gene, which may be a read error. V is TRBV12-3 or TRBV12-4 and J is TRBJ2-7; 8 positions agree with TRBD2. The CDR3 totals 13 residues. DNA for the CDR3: TGCGACCATTATAGCGGGATCCCCTACGAGCAGTACTTC. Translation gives CDHYSGIPYEQYF.

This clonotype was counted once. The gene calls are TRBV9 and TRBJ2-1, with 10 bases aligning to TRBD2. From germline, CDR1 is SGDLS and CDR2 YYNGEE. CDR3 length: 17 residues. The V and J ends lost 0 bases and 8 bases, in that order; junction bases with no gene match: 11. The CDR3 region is CASSVDLSGGDVDEQFF. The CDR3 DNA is TGTGCCAGCAGCGTAGACCTCAGCGGGGGGGATGTAGATGAGCAGTTCTTC.

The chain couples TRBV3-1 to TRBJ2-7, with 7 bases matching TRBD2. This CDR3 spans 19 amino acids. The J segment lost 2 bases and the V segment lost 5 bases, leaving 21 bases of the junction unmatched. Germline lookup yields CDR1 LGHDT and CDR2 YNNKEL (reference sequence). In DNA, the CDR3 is TGTGCCAGCAGCGAAGTAAGTGGGAGGGAAGGACGTCCTACCTACGAGCAGTACTTC. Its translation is CASSEVSGREGRPTYEQYF.

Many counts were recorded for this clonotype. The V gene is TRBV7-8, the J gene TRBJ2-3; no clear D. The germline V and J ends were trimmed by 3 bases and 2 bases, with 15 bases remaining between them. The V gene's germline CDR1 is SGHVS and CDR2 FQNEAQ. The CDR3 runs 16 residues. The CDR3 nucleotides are TGTGCCAGCAGCTTTTCGGGTACACGTTTCACAGATACGCAGTATTTT. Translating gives CASSFSGTRFTDTQYF.

CDR3 amino acids: CASSFGNKDEKLFF. The CDR3 DNA reads as TGTGCCAGCAGCTTCGGAAATAAGGATGAAAAACTGTTTTTT. The chain links TRBV5-6 to TRBJ1-4; no clear D. CDR1 is SGHDT, CDR2 YYEEEE, per germline. V lost 2 bases, J lost 6 bases, and 11 bases lay in between. This CDR3 contains 14 residues.

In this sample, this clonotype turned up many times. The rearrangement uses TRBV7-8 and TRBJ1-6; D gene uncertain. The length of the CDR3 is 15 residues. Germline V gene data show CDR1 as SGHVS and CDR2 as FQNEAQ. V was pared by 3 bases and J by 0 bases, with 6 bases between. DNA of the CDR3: TGTGCCAGCAGCTTCAAGAGCTCCTATAATTCACCCCTCCACTTT. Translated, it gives CASSFKSSYNSPLHF.

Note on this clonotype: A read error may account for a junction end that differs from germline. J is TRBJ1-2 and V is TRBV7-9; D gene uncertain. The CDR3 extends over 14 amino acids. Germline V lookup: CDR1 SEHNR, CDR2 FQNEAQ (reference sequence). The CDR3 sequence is CASSLAGSTYGYIF. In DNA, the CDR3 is TGTGCCAGCAGCTTAGCGGGGAGTACCTATGGCTACATCTTC.